These T cell receptor beta chains were read from a single sample in a study of T cell changes during pregnancy in multiple sclerosis. Sequencing used immunoSEQ multiplex PCR; TCRdb keeps in-frame clones, though not all of them. The data show 70,000 to 95,000 clones, around 94% seen once. The source material was peripheral blood, sampled after pregnancy. All receptors derive from a female donor in good health, enrolled as a control in a pregnancy study. Both conserved end residues are trimmed from each CDR3. The order of the fields is CDR3 length, J gene, D gene, V gene, CDR3 protein. The D gene is left open where the match is weak.

14	TRBJ2-3	TRBD1	TRBV15	ATSRAPGTGTDTQY
15	TRBJ2-1	TRBD2	TRBV19	ASSIVSLAGGYNEQF
12	TRBJ2-7	NA	TRBV6-6	ASSWDTGSYEQY
14	TRBJ1-1	NA	TRBV5-1	ASSLVGAAGITEAF
13	TRBJ2-3	NA	TRBV5-4	ASSLGTAYTDTQY
12	TRBJ2-7	NA	TRBV14	ASSQRNREYEQY
11	TRBJ2-7	NA	TRBV6-1	ASIFGTRREQY
11	TRBJ1-2	NA	TRBV6-5	ATRRRTINGYT
17	TRBJ2-7	TRBD2	TRBV28	ASSPAGGKTSGSSYEQY
13	TRBJ2-7	TRBD1	TRBV6-1	ASRPTVGQGMLQY
12	TRBJ2-1	TRBD1	TRBV10-2	ASKGTGIGHEQF
14	TRBJ2-1	TRBD2	TRBV13	ASLQRENGRYNEQF
15	TRBJ2-7	TRBD1	TRBV5-4	ASRSSSETGSSYEQY
11	TRBJ1-4	NA	TRBV6-5	ASRDLRGEKLF
13	TRBJ1-4	NA	TRBV18	ASSPRGNTNEKLF
14	TRBJ2-3	TRBD2	TRBV5-5	ASSPGTSGSLDTQY
15	TRBJ1-1	TRBD1	TRBV7-2	ASSLPWTGNKYTEAF